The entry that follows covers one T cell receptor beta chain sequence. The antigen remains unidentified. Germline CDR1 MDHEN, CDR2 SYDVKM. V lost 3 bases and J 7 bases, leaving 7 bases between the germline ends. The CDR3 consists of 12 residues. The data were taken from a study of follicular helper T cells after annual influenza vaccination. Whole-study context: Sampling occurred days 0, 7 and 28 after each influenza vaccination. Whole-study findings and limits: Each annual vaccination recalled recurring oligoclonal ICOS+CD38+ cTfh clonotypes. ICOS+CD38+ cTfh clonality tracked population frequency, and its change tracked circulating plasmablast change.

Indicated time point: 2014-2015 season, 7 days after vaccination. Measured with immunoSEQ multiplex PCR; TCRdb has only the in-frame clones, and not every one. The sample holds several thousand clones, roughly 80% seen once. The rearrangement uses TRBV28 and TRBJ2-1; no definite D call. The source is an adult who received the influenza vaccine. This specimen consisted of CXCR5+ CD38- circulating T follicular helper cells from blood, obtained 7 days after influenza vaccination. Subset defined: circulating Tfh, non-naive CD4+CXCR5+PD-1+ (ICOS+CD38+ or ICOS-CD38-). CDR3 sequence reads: CASSFVGNEQFF. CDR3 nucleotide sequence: TGTGCCAGCAGTTTTGTTGGAAATGAGCAGTTCTTC.